These 10 T cell receptor beta chains share one sample of origin, sequenced in a study of cytomegalovirus exposure and HLA in healthy donors. 13 Jbeta primers and 60 Vbeta primers were used for the PCR. This table comes from immunoSEQ multiplex PCR, and its TCRdb copy is limited to in-frame clones, with some not included. The table lists some 190,000 clones, 76% of them singletons, with around 2.3% in the top ten. Source material: PBMCs. These receptors were obtained from a woman in her thirties in good health and CMV-seropositive.

The V gene is TRBV4-3, the J gene TRBJ1-3; maybe TRBD1 (6 bases). CDR3 size: 17 residues. V lost 5 bases and J lost 0, with 17 bases in between. The germline V gene has CDR1 LGHNA and CDR2 YSLEER. In DNA form, the CDR3 reads TGCGCCAGCAGCTTCCGGGACATCTGGAGCTCTGGAAACACCATATATTTT. Its translation is CASSFRDIWSSGNTIYF.

The chain is built from TRBV10-2 and TRBJ2-5, with a possible D match to TRBD1 (5 bases). Germline V gives CDR1 WSHSY, CDR2 SAAADI. The V and J ends lost 0 bases and 3 bases respectively, with 11 bases between them. This CDR3 has 15 amino acids. CDR3 sequence reads: CASSESRDLEETQYF. The CDR3 DNA reads TGCGCCAGCAGTGAGTCCAGGGATTTAGAAGAGACCCAGTACTTC.

For this clone: The sample has other DNA sequences that encode this CDR3 too. The chain has TRBV11-3 and TRBJ2-2; 7 nucleotides agree with TRBD1. CDR3 size: 16 residues. From germline, CDR1 is SGHNT and CDR2 YENEEA. V trimming: 5 bases; J trimming: 1 base; junction bases outside the gene matches: 7. The CDR3 DNA reads as TGTGCCAGCAGCCTAGGGGACAGCCTGAACACCGGGGAGCTGTTTTTT. Protein product: CASSLGDSLNTGELFF.

The chain couples TRBV6-5 to TRBJ1-2, with D unresolved. Between the trimmed V and J ends, which lost 5 bases and 2 bases, there was a span of 12 bases. CDR1 MNHEY and CDR2 SVGAGI come from the germline V gene. The CDR3 consists of 14 residues. For the CDR3, the DNA is TGTGCCAGCAGTCGTTCTGGCGGGAACTATGGCTACACCTTC. Translation: CASSRSGGNYGYTF.

This clone was seen only a few times. The chain has TRBV30 and TRBJ1-3; tentatively, D is TRBD1 (6 bases). V was shortened by 4 bases and J by 6 bases, with 13 bases between the two germline ends. The CDR3 has 13 amino acids. Germline-derived CDR1 and CDR2 are GTSNPN and SVGIG (reference sequence). The CDR3 coding sequence is TGTGCCTGGAAACCTACAGGGCCAAACACCATATATTTT. It is translated as CAWKPTGPNTIYF.

The rearrangement uses TRBV20-1 and TRBJ1-2; TRBD1 might be the D (5 bases). This CDR3 spans 11 amino acids. Germline V CDR1 and CDR2: DFQATT, SNEGSKA (reference sequence). The CDR3 reads CLPHRSYGYTF. CDR3 coding DNA: TGCCTCCCCCACAGGTCCTATGGCTACACCTTC.

The V and J genes are TRBV20-1 and TRBJ1-1, with D possibly matching TRBD1 (6 bases). This CDR3 contains 11 residues. Trimming cost V 6 bases and J 1 base, with 6 bases left between them. Germline V CDR1 and CDR2: DFQATT, SNEGSKA (reference sequence). The CDR3 coding sequence is TGCAGTGCAGGGGGGAACACTGAAGCTTTCTTT. Protein sequence: CSAGGNTEAFF.

The chain links TRBV7-9 to TRBJ1-5; weak D call: TRBD1 (6 bases). V lost 5 bases and J lost 4, with 15 bases in between. There are 15 residues in the CDR3. CDR1 is SEHNR, CDR2 FQNEAQ, per germline (reference sequence). CDR3 in amino acids: CASSTRTVRNQPQHF. The DNA for the CDR3 is TGTGCCAGCAGCACACGGACAGTGAGGAATCAGCCCCAGCATTTT.

A word on this clone: This specimen includes other DNA sequences encoding the same CDR3. The chain joins TRBV6-1 to TRBJ1-5, with D maybe TRBD1 (5 bases). Germline V CDR1 and CDR2: MNHNS, SASEGT. Trimming pared 1 base from V and 9 bases from J, leaving 16 bases between. The CDR3 contains 15 residues. This chain's CDR3 is CASSEVPGGRGPQHF. The DNA of the CDR3 is TGTGCCAGCAGTGAAGTCCCCGGGGGGAGGGGGCCCCAGCATTTT.

The rearrangement uses TRBV10-1 and TRBJ2-7; 8 bases map to TRBD1. Germline V lookup: CDR1 WNHNN, CDR2 SYGVQD (reference sequence). This CDR3 is built from 15 residues. The J segment lost 2 bases and the V segment lost 3 bases, leaving 6 bases of the junction unmatched. The CDR3 region is CASSDRGTGAYEQYF. CDR3 bases: TGCGCCAGCAGTGACCGCGGGACAGGAGCCTACGAGCAGTACTTC.